This entry is about one TCR beta chain. This clonotype was seen at least ten times. The antigen it binds to is not known. Base quality data are lacking; no much larger clone is found one base away. The entry originates in a study of T cell repertoires in cytomegalovirus infection (dated by TCRdb to the late 2010s). Describing the broader study: Recently identified HLA-C-restricted CMV epitopes, whose presentation resists viral immunomodulation, were targeted by peptide stimulations together with well-studied HLA-B-restricted epitopes. The HLA type of each donor mattered for the analysis, because public TCR beta signatures pointed to carriage of CMV infection along with the matching HLA type. What the study reported, not specific to this receptor: The ex vivo response was dominated by HLA-C-restricted CMV-specific TCR beta clonotypes, and the single most frequent clonotype in two of eight donors was supplied by these HLA-C-restricted clonotypes. Cumulative frequency of public TCR beta family members discriminated carriers of CMV infection plus the relevant HLA type in this cohort and an independent roughly 330-donor cohort.

The instrument given in TCRdb is Illumina HiSeq 1500. The public sequencing data were trimmed at Q25 with fastp and processed into clonotypes with MiXCR by TCRdb, which kept only in-frame beta chains. Rows with a matching CDR3 protein are joined into one entry that keeps the most common DNA and genes. The sample contains around 200,000 distinct CDR3 sequences, 35% to 40% of them found a single time. Around 60% of the sample comes from the top ten. The sample's treatment or condition, from its label and the paper: in vitro stimulation with specific CMV peptide epitopes to enrich CMV-specific T cells. Reading the germline V gene gives CDR1 SGHVS and CDR2 FQNEAQ. Trimming takes 2 bases from V and 3 bases from J, and the germline ends sit 11 bases apart. The CDR3 spans 15 residues, from the cysteine through the phenylalanine. Left in the record is the CDR3 DNA by itself, 45 bases read in frame from the first base.

The sample was CD8+ T cells from cultured PBMCs, taken from culture after CMV antigen stimulation. The chain uses TRBV7-8 and TRBJ2-4, and TRBD1 may be the D gene, going by 6 matching bases. This clonotype originated in a human donor in good health (CMV status not recorded). Some clones in this sample may be carry-over from other donors' samples. The CDR3 region reads CASSLRGRGKNIQYF. The nucleotide sequence reads as follows: TGTGCCAGCAGCTTAAGGGGGAGAGGCAAAAACATTCAGTACTTC.